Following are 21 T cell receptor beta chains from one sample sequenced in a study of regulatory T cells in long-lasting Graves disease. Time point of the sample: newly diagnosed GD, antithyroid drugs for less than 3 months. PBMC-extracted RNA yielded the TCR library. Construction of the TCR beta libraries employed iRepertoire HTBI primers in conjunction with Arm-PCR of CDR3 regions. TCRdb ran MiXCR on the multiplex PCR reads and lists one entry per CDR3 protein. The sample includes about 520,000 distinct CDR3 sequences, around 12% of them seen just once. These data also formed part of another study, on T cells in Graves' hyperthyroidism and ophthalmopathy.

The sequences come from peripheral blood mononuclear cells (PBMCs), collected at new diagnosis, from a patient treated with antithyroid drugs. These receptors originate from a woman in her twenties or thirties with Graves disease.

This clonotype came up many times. The CDR3 sequence: CASVLGRPLNTGELFF. Written as DNA, the CDR3 is TGTGCCAGCGTGCTTGGGAGGCCTCTTAACACCGGGGAGCTGTTTTTT. The gene calls are TRBV28 and TRBJ2-2, with D perhaps matching TRBD2 (6 bases). The germline CDR1 and CDR2 sequences are MDHEN and SYDVKM. Trimming shortened V by 8 bases and J by 2 bases, and 18 bases separated the two germline ends. This CDR3 is built from 16 residues.

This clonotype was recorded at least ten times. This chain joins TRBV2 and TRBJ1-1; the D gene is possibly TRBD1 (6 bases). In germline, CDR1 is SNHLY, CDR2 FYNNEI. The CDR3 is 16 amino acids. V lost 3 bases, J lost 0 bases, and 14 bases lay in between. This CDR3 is CASSERGGRLNTEAFF. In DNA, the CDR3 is TGTGCCAGCAGTGAGCGTGGGGGCCGTCTGAACACTGAAGCTTTCTTT.

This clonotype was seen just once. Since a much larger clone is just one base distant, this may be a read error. This CDR3 reads CASSLAAAEKPFF. DNA for the CDR3: TGTGCCAGCAGCTTAGCAGCAGCTGAAAAACCGTTTTTT. The gene calls are TRBV7-9 and TRBJ1-4; D gene uncertain. CDR1 is SEHNR, CDR2 FQNEAQ, per germline (reference sequence). CDR3 length: 13 amino acids.

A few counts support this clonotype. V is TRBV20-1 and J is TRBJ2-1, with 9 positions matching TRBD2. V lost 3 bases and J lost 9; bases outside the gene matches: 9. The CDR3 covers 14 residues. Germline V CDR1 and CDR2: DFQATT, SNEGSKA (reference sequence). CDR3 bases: TGCAGTGCTAGGGGGCGGGAGGGCTTTCGTGAGCAGTTCTTC. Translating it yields CSARGREGFREQFF.

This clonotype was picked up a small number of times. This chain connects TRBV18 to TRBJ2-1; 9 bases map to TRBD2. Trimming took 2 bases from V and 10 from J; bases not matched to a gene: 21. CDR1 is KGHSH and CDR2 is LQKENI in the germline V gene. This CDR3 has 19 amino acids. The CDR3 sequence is CASSPFSLGSSGTSSEQFF. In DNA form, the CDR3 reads TGTGCCAGCTCACCATTTTCTCTGGGCTCTAGCGGGACATCTTCCGAGCAGTTCTTC.

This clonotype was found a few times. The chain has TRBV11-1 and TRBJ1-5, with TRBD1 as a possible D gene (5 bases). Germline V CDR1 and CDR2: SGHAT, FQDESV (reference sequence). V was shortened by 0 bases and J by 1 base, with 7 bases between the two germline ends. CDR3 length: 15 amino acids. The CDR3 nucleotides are TGTGCCAGCAGCTTAGCAGGGGCAAGCAATCAGCCCCAGCATTTT. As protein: CASSLAGASNQPQHF.

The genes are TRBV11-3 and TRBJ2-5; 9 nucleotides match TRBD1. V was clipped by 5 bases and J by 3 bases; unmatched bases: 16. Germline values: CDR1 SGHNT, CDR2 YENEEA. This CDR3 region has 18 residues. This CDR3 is CASSARQGGVRGEETQYF. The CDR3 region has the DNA TGTGCCAGCAGCGCACGACAGGGGGGGGTTCGAGGGGAAGAGACCCAGTACTTC.

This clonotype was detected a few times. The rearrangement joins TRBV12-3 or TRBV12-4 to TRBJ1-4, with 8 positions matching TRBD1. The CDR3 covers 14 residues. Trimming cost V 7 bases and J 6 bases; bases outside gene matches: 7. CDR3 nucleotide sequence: TGTGCCAGCACCAGGACAGGGTTGGATGAAAAACTGTTTTTT. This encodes CASTRTGLDEKLFF.

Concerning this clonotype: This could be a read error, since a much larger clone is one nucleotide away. CDR3 protein: CASSPGYGCYNEQFF. CDR3 DNA sequence: TGTGCCAGCTCCCCGGGGTATGGATGCTACAATGAGCAGTTCTTC. The gene calls are TRBV6-2 or TRBV6-3 and TRBJ2-1; tentatively, D is TRBD2 (5 bases). Per germline, CDR1 MNHEY and CDR2 SVGEGT. Deletions cut 8 bases from V and 3 bases from J, with 17 bases between. The CDR3 has 15 residues.

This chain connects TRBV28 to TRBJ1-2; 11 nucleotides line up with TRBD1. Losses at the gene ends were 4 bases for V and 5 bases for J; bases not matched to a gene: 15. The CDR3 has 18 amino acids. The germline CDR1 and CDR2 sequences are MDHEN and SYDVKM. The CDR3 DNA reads TGTGCCAGCAGTTCTGGGGCGGGGGACAGGGGGGTAAGGTATGGCTACACCTTC. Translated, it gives CASSSGAGDRGVRYGYTF.

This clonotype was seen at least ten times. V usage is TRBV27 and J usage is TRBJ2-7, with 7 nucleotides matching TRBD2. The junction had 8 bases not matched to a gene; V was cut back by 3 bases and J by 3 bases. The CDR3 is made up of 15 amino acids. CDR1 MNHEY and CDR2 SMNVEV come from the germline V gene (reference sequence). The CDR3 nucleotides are TGTGCCAGCAGTTTTCTTGCTAGCGGCTTCTACGAGCAGTACTTC. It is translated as CASSFLASGFYEQYF.

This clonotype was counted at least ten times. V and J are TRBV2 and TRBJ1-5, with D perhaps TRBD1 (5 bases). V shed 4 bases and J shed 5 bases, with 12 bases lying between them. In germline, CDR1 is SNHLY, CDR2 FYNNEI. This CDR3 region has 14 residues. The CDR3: CASSVWARDQPQHF. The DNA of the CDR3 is TGTGCCAGCAGTGTTTGGGCCAGGGATCAGCCCCAGCATTTT.

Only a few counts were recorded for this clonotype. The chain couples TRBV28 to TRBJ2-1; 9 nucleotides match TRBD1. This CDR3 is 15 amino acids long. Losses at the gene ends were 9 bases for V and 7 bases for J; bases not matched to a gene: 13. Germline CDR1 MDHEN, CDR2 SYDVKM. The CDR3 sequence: CASMPGQGTINEQFF. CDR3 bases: TGTGCCAGTATGCCGGGACAGGGCACTATAAATGAGCAGTTCTTC.

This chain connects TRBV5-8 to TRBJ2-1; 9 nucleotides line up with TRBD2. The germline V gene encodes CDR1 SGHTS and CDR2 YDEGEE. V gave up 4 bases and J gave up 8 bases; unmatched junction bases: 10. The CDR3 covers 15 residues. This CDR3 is CASSPLAGGGYEQFF. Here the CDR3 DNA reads TGTGCCAGCAGCCCACTAGCGGGTGGGGGCTATGAGCAGTTCTTC.

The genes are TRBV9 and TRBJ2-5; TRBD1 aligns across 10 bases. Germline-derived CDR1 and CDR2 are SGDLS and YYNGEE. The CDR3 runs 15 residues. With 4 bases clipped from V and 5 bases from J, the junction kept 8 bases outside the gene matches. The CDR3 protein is CASSLARTGGETQYF. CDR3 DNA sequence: TGTGCCAGCAGCTTGGCCAGGACAGGGGGGGAGACCCAGTACTTC.

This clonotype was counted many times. DNA for the CDR3: TGTGCCAGCAGTGCCGCTAGCGGGCGGAACACCGGGGAGCTGTTTTTT. This translates into CASSAASGRNTGELFF. The V and J genes are TRBV9 and TRBJ2-2, with TRBD2 matching 8 bases. V lost 5 bases to trimming and J lost 1 base; unmatched junction nucleotides: 7. The CDR3 has 16 residues. CDR1 SGDLS and CDR2 YYNGEE come from the germline V gene.

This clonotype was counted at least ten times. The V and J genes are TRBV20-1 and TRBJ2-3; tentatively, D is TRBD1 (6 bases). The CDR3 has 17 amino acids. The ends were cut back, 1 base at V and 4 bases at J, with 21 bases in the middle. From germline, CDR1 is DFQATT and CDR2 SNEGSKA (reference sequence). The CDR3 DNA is TGCAGTGCTAGAGTCGAGGTGGCAGGGGTGTTCGCAGATACGCAGTATTTT. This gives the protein CSARVEVAGVFADTQYF.

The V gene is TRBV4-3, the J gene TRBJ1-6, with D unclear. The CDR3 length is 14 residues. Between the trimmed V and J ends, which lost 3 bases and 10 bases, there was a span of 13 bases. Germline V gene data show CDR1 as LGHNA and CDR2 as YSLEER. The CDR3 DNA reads TGCGCCAGCAGCCAGGGCCCTACCCGGTCACCCCTCCACTTT. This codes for CASSQGPTRSPLHF.

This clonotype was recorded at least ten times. The CDR3 region is CASSSLNEKLFF. Written as DNA, the CDR3 is TGTGCCAGCAGCTCTCTCAATGAAAAACTGTTTTTT. The chain links TRBV28 to TRBJ1-4, with D unclear. Per germline, CDR1 MDHEN and CDR2 SYDVKM. The CDR3 extends over 12 amino acids. Trimming cost V 6 bases and J 5 bases, with 7 bases left between them.

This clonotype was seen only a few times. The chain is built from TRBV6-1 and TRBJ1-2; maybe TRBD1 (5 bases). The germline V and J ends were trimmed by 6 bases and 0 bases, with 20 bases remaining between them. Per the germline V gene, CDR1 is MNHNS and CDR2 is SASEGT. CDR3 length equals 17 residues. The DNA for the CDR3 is TGTGCCAGCAGCCTCAAAATCTCGGGGACGCCTAACTATGGCTACACCTTC. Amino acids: CASSLKISGTPNYGYTF.

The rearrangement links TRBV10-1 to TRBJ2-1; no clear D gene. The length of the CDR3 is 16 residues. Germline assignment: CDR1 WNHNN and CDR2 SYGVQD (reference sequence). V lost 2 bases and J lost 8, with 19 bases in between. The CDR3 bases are TGCGCCAGCAGTGAGACCCTGACAAGGAAAGGACATGAGCAGTTCTTC. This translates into CASSETLTRKGHEQFF.